Here is one T cell receptor beta chain with its context. The antigen is unknown. The entry originates in a study of cytomegalovirus exposure and HLA in healthy donors. Regarding the study as a whole: Cytomegalovirus association was listed for under 200 TCR beta chains. Reports credit the classifier with highly specific, highly sensitive diagnosis of cytomegalovirus status. According to a later analysis, TCR clusters from the first cohort tended to co-occur in the 120 or so validation repertoires.

The protocol was immunoSEQ multiplex PCR, while the TCRdb copy is restricted to in-frame clones and leaves out a portion. The sample lists about 98,000 clones, roughly nine tenths occurring once. The validation cohort, a group of 100 to 150 subjects, included the donors and was separate from the roughly 700-subject first cohort. V was clipped by 7 bases and J by 6 bases; unmatched bases: 13. Germline CDR1 reads SNHLY; CDR2 reads FYNNEI. This CDR3 is built from 15 residues. The clonotype was recovered from a woman aged 25 to 39 in good health and CMV-seronegative. V and J are TRBV2 and TRBJ1-2, with 8 bases lining up with TRBD1. What was sequenced was PBMCs. The CDR3 protein is CASTYQGAEYNGYTF. For the CDR3, the DNA is TGTGCCAGCACCTACCAGGGGGCGGAGTACAATGGCTACACCTTC.